This T cell receptor (beta chain) emerged from a study of shared clonotypes between healthy human individuals. Healthy adults negative for HIV, lacking recent acute infections or vaccinations, served as donors. Data came from immunoSEQ multiplex PCR; TCRdb stores just in-frame clones and leaves some out. The data show over a million clones, with around 75% seen just once and over 1.3% held by the top ten. CDR1 and CDR2 from the germline V gene are MGHRA and YSYEKL. The CDR3 is 19 amino acids. V lost 1 base to trimming and J lost 0 bases, with 19 bases between them. The clonotype comes from a man aged 18 to 30 in good health. Sequenced material: memory CD4+ T cells sorted from blood. As for subset: CD45RA-negative fraction. This chain uses TRBV4-1 with TRBJ1-5, with D perhaps matching TRBD1 (6 bases). The CDR3 region is CASSQVLSGGSYSNQPQHF. The CDR3, as DNA: TGCGCCAGCAGCCAAGTCCTAAGTGGGGGCAGTTATAGCAATCAGCCCCAGCATTTT.